This TCR beta chain was identified during a study of T cell repertoires in cytomegalovirus infection. Study background: In public TCR beta signatures, there were indications of both CMV infection and matching HLA type. Study conclusions and caveats: Of the TCR beta families, the public ones yielded a cumulative frequency that identified carriers of CMV plus the relevant HLA.

Germline CDR1 reads LNHDA; CDR2 reads SQIVND (reference sequence). This CDR3 comprises 15 residues. V gave up 4 bases and J gave up 9 bases, with 19 bases separating them. There are a few counts of this clonotype. Antigen specificity is unknown. A single record per CDR3 protein comes from TCRdb applying MiXCR to the reads. Among approximately 770,000 distinct CDR3 sequences listed, 25% to 30% were seen once. This sequence originates from a human donor in good health (CMV status not recorded). Some clones in this sample may be carry-over from other donors' samples. The V gene is TRBV19, the J gene TRBJ2-1; D is perhaps TRBD1 (6 bases). The source was cultured CD8+ T cells from PBMCs, collected from culture after CMV antigen stimulation. CDR3 in DNA: TGTGCCAGTAGTAATACAGGGTATACATTGGGTGAGCAGTTCTTC. This encodes CASSNTGYTLGEQFF.